Shown below are 25 T cell receptor beta chains from a single sample sequenced in a study of blood T cell repertoires in COVID-19. Assay used: immunoSEQ multiplex PCR; TCRdb lists only in-frame clones, some missing. The sample has about 380,000 clones, around 84% seen once. Sequencing was done on a sample of peripheral blood. The receptor set was obtained from a woman aged 18-35 years with acute or convalescent COVID-19.

V is TRBV7-6 and J is TRBJ2-1, with a weak D call TRBD1 (6 bases). The ends were cut back, 5 bases at V and 0 bases at J, with 11 bases in the middle. This CDR3 comprises 15 residues. Germline CDR1 reads SGHVS; CDR2 reads FNYEAQ. CDR3 sequence (DNA): TGTGCCAGCAGCATTACAGGGAGCTCCTACAATGAGCAGTTCTTC. Amino acid sequence: CASSITGSSYNEQFF.

On this clone: The same CDR3 arises from other DNA sequences in this sample as well. The chain uses TRBV7-2 and TRBJ1-3; D remains ambiguous. The CDR3 is made up of 15 amino acids. The germline CDR1 and CDR2 sequences are SGHTA and FQGNSA. V shed 1 base and J shed 0 bases, with 7 bases lying between them. The chain's CDR3 is CASSLVGSSGNTIYF. CDR3 nucleotides: TGTGCCAGCAGCTTAGTGGGCAGCTCTGGAAACACCATATATTTT.

The V call is TRBV28, the J call TRBJ1-1, with TRBD1 matching 8 bases. V shed 4 bases, J shed 4 bases, and the junction held 8 bases outside the gene matches. CDR3 length: 15 amino acids. CDR1 is MDHEN, CDR2 SYDVKM, per germline. The CDR3 sequence is CASSSFQGAFTEAFF. The CDR3 coding sequence is TGTGCCAGCAGTTCGTTTCAGGGGGCATTCACTGAAGCTTTCTTT.

V and J are TRBV6-1 and TRBJ2-7, with TRBD1 matching 8 bases. This CDR3 contains 15 residues. Germline loops: CDR1 MNHNS, CDR2 SASEGT. V lost 1 base, J lost 5 bases, and 7 bases stayed unmatched. The chain's CDR3 is CASSEVPGGNHEQYF. CDR3 DNA sequence: TGTGCCAGCAGTGAAGTGCCAGGGGGCAACCACGAGCAGTACTTC.

V and J are TRBV7-3 and TRBJ2-5; a possible D gene is TRBD2 (5 bases). The germline gives CDR1 SGHTA, CDR2 FQGTGA. This CDR3 region has 14 residues. Trimming took off 5 bases at V and 2 bases at J, with 12 bases between the two ends. The CDR3 nucleotides are TGTGCCAGCAGCCTACGTGCGGGTCAAGAGACCCAGTACTTC. It yields the protein CASSLRAGQETQYF.

The chain carries TRBV7-3 and TRBJ2-7, with D possibly matching TRBD1 (6 bases). This CDR3 region has 15 residues. The germline V gene has CDR1 SGHTA and CDR2 FQGTGA. V dropped 6 bases and J dropped 5 bases, with 20 bases sitting between them. In DNA form, the CDR3 reads TGTGCCAGCAGATCACCAGGGGTGGGGGTCGACGAGCAGTACTTC. It specifies CASRSPGVGVDEQYF.

On this clone itself: At one of its ends the junction is not consistent with the germline gene, which may arise from a read error. The V and J genes are TRBV5-1 and TRBJ1-2, with a tentative D call TRBD1 (6 bases). The CDR3 contains 13 residues. Germline V CDR1 and CDR2: SGHRS, YFSETQ. The CDR3 sequence: CANSLSRDTHYTF. The CDR3 DNA is TGCGCCAACAGCTTGTCCCGGGACACTCACTACACCTTC.

The chain uses TRBV19 and TRBJ1-1, with a tentative D call TRBD1 (5 bases). The CDR3 spans 14 residues. Germline V gives CDR1 LNHDA, CDR2 SQIVND (reference sequence). Trimming removed 2 bases from V and 0 bases from J, with 7 bases in between. CDR3 residues: CASSITGLNTEAFF. As DNA, the CDR3 is TGTGCCAGTAGTATAACAGGACTGAACACTGAAGCTTTCTTT.

The J gene is TRBJ2-7, the V gene TRBV6-5; 7 nucleotides line up with TRBD2. The ends lost 7 bases at V and 2 bases at J; junction bases unmatched: 8. The CDR3 runs to 14 residues. Germline V gene lookup returns CDR1 MNHEY and CDR2 SVGAGI. The CDR3 loop is CASNLLAPAYEQYF. CDR3 sequence (DNA): TGTGCCAGCAACTTACTAGCGCCCGCCTACGAGCAGTACTTC.

The chain recombines TRBV5-4 with TRBJ1-2, with D possibly being TRBD1 (6 bases). The CDR3 extends over 12 amino acids. V lost 4 bases to trimming and J lost 8 bases, with 12 bases between them. CDR1 is SGHNT and CDR2 is YYREEE in the germline V gene (reference sequence). CDR3 DNA sequence: TGTGCCAGCAGCGCGGACAGAAGAGGCTACACCTTC. This encodes CASSADRRGYTF.

This sequence joins TRBV21-1 and TRBJ2-1; the table calls TRBD2, which could not be checked here. TRBV21-1 is termed a pseudogene. This CDR3 contains 20 residues. CDR3 region: CASSKGRLAGAPGPYNEQFF. The CDR3 DNA reads TGTGCCAGCAGCAAAGGGAGACTAGCGGGAGCCCCGGGCCCCTACAATGAGCAGTTCTTC.

The gene calls are TRBV7-2 and TRBJ1-2, with a possible D match to TRBD1 (6 bases). The CDR3 is 13 amino acids. Trimming took off 4 bases at V and 8 bases at J, with 14 bases between the two ends. Germline CDR1 and CDR2: SGHTA and FQGNSA. The DNA for the CDR3 is TGTGCCAGCAGCTGGGGGCAGCTCCCCGGCTACACCTTC. This sequence encodes CASSWGQLPGYTF. The entire variable domain, with the rest obtained from reference TRBV7-2 and TRBJ1-2, is as follows: GAGVSQSPSNKVTEKGKDVELRCDPISGHTALYWYRQSLGQGLEFLIYFQGNSAPDKSGLPSDRFSAERTGGSVSTLTIQRTQQEDSAVYLCASSWGQLPGYTFGSGTRLTVV.

This chain connects TRBV3-1 (or the pseudogene TRBV3-2) to TRBJ2-5; D ambiguous. This CDR3 has 15 amino acids. Trimming took off 2 bases at V and 2 bases at J, with 12 bases between the two ends. Looked up from germline, CDR1 is LGHDT and CDR2 is YNNKEL (reference sequence). CDR3 DNA sequence: TGTGCCAGCAGCCAAAGAGGCGGCAGTCAAGAGACCCAGTACTTC. As protein: CASSQRGGSQETQYF.

V is TRBV28 and J is TRBJ1-1; D might be TRBD1 (5 bases). The germline gives CDR1 MDHEN, CDR2 SYDVKM. Trimming took off 5 bases at V and 2 bases at J, with 15 bases between the two ends. The CDR3 totals 15 residues. This CDR3 reads CASSTGGTGNTEAFF. CDR3 sequence (DNA): TGTGCCAGCAGTACGGGCGGGACGGGAAACACTGAAGCTTTCTTT.

This clone was counted a single time. The chain employs TRBV5-5 and TRBJ2-7; 10 bases fit TRBD2. V trimming: 5 bases; J trimming: 4 bases; junction bases outside the gene matches: 9. CDR1 and CDR2 (germline): SGHKS, YYEKEE (reference sequence). The length of the CDR3 is 15 residues. CDR3: CASSRDGLAEYEQYF. The CDR3 DNA follows: TGTGCCAGCAGTCGAGACGGACTAGCGGAGTACGAGCAGTACTTC.

This clone turned up a few times. The chain joins TRBV6-5 to TRBJ1-1; D might be TRBD1 (5 bases). The CDR3 covers 14 residues. CDR1 is MNHEY and CDR2 is SVGAGI in the germline V gene. V was trimmed by 4 bases and J by 0 bases, leaving 9 bases between them. This CDR3 is CASSSRVMNTEAFF. The CDR3 DNA follows: TGTGCCAGCAGTTCCAGGGTCATGAACACTGAAGCTTTCTTT.

This chain links TRBV28 with TRBJ1-2; D may be TRBD1 (6 bases). This CDR3 spans 16 amino acids. V lost 4 bases and J 4 bases, leaving 19 bases between the germline ends. Germline values: CDR1 MDHEN, CDR2 SYDVKM. The CDR3 sequence is CASSSSDSLGLYGYTF. Here the CDR3 DNA reads TGTGCCAGCAGTTCATCGGACAGCCTTGGCCTCTATGGCTACACCTTC.

This clone was observed a single time. This chain joins TRBV24-1 and TRBJ2-1; 10 bases are a match to TRBD1. The germline CDR1 and CDR2 sequences are KGHDR and SFDVKD. Trimming cost V 3 bases and J 6 bases; bases outside gene matches: 10. CDR3 size: 17 residues. The CDR3 region has the DNA TGTGCCACCAGTGATCCGCTGACAGGGGGCCTTGTCAATGAGCAGTTCTTC. Protein product: CATSDPLTGGLVNEQFF.

There are a few counts of this clone. CDR3 sequence reads: CASSPDRASTDTQYF. As DNA, the CDR3 is TGTGCCAGCAGTCCGGACAGGGCTAGCACAGATACGCAGTATTTT. The gene calls are TRBV7-9 and TRBJ2-3; 8 nucleotides align to TRBD1. Germline CDR1 and CDR2: SEHNR and FQNEAQ (reference sequence). CDR3 length: 15 amino acids. The V segment lost 6 bases and the J segment 0 bases; nucleotides outside the gene matches: 5. Full variable domain (missing parts from reference TRBV7-9 and TRBJ2-3): DTGVSQNPRHKITKRGQNVTFRCDPISEHNRLYWYRQTLGQGPEFLTYFQNEAQLEKSRLLSDRFSAERPKGSFSTLEIQRTEQGDSAMYLCASSPDRASTDTQYFGPGTRLTVL.

V usage is TRBV5-6 and J usage is TRBJ1-5; TRBD1 agrees at 9 bases. CDR1 and CDR2 from the germline V gene are SGHDT and YYEEEE. The CDR3 covers 17 residues. V shed 3 bases, J shed 4 bases, and the junction held 11 bases outside the gene matches. The CDR3 sequence: CASSSTLQGARNQPQHF. CDR3 in DNA: TGTGCCAGCAGCTCCACATTACAGGGGGCACGTAATCAGCCCCAGCATTTT.

The V call is TRBV29-1, the J call TRBJ1-1, with D tentatively TRBD1 (5 bases). The V gene's germline CDR1 is SQVTM and CDR2 ANQGSEA. Trimming took off 0 bases at V and 9 bases at J, with 11 bases between the two ends. The CDR3 spans 12 residues. The CDR3 bases are TGCAGCGTTGAAGACGGGGGACTTCAAGCTTTCTTT. Translation gives CSVEDGGLQAFF.

This chain uses TRBV5-1 with TRBJ2-7; D gene uncertain. Per the germline V gene, CDR1 is SGHRS and CDR2 is YFSETQ. The CDR3 spans 14 residues. Between the trimmed V and J ends, which lost 0 bases and 3 bases, there was a span of 10 bases. The CDR3 nucleotides are TGCGCCAGCAGCTTGGGACTTTCGCGCTACGAGCAGTACTTC. Translation gives CASSLGLSRYEQYF.

V is TRBV4-1 and J is TRBJ2-7; a weak D match, TRBD1 (6 bases). This CDR3 region has 15 residues. The V end was cut by 3 bases, the J end by 2 bases, with 14 bases between. The V gene's germline CDR1 is MGHRA and CDR2 YSYEKL. The CDR3 DNA reads TGCGCCAGCAGCCAGAACAGGGATGCCCCCTACGAGCAGTACTTC. Its translation: CASSQNRDAPYEQYF.

The chain carries TRBV11-2 and TRBJ2-1; 7 bases are shared with TRBD1. This CDR3 region has 15 residues. J gave up 5 bases and V 2 bases, and 6 bases lay outside the gene matches. CDR1 and CDR2 from the germline V gene are SGHAT and FQNNGV. In nucleotides, the CDR3 is TGTGCCAGCAGCTTATTTGGACAGGTAGACAATGAGCAGTTCTTC. Translation: CASSLFGQVDNEQFF.

This chain links TRBV12-3 or TRBV12-4 with TRBJ1-3, with D unresolved. The ends were cut back, 7 bases at V and 2 bases at J, with 9 bases in the middle. This CDR3 is built from 13 residues. The CDR3: CASIIEPGNTIYF. CDR3 DNA: TGTGCCAGCATTATAGAGCCTGGAAACACCATATATTTT.